The 23 T cell receptor beta chains presented below share a single source sample, sequenced in a study of T cell clonotyping in hematopoietic cell transplantation. The assay was immunoSEQ multiplex PCR, and TCRdb's table has in-frame clones only and misses some. The sample has around 80,000 clones; about 96% are singletons. Stated time point: recipient sample about 28 days before transplant, after cytoreduction. The input for sequencing was peripheral blood mononuclear cells, taken before stem cell transplant. These receptors were taken from a woman between 45 and 65 years old with acute myeloid leukemia. Some clones in this sample may be carry-over from other donors' samples.

The rearrangement links TRBV2 to TRBJ2-7; possibly TRBD1 or TRBD2 for D (6 bases each). Trimming took 6 bases from V and 7 from J, leaving 19 bases between them. Looked up from germline, CDR1 is SNHLY and CDR2 is FYNNEI. There are 14 residues in the CDR3. The CDR3 coding sequence is TGTGCCAGCAGGAGTAGGGGGGCTACGAGGGAGCAGTACTTC. Amino acids: CASRSRGATREQYF.

This clone was recorded only once. The chain couples TRBV29-1 to TRBJ1-2; a weak D match, TRBD1 (5 bases). Germline CDR1 is SQVTM and CDR2 is ANQGSEA. The CDR3 consists of 13 residues. V gave up 4 bases and J gave up 4 bases, with 13 bases separating them. The CDR3 is CSVGGGQGYGYTF. The CDR3 DNA sequence: TGCAGCGTTGGAGGTGGGCAGGGCTATGGCTACACCTTC.

The chain carries TRBV28 and TRBJ1-2; TRBD1 might be the D (6 bases). Germline assignment: CDR1 MDHEN and CDR2 SYDVKM. V shed 3 bases and J shed 4 bases, with 21 bases lying between them. The CDR3 contains 17 residues. The DNA of the CDR3 is TGTGCCAGCAGTTTGGCGGGCGGGGGCGGCGGCAGCTATGGCTACACCTTC. Translation gives CASSLAGGGGGSYGYTF.

The rearrangement joins TRBV30 to TRBJ1-1; D perhaps matches TRBD1 (5 bases). This CDR3 contains 14 residues. Trimming pared 0 bases from V and 10 bases from J, leaving 18 bases between. Germline lookup yields CDR1 GTSNPN and CDR2 SVGIG (reference sequence). The CDR3 sequence is CAWSVQGVSFGAFF. The CDR3 nucleotides read TGTGCCTGGAGTGTCCAGGGAGTAAGTTTTGGAGCTTTCTTT.

The chain is built from TRBV4-1 and TRBJ1-2; 9 positions match TRBD1. Losses at the gene ends were 4 bases for V and 7 bases for J; bases not matched to a gene: 10. CDR1 is MGHRA, CDR2 YSYEKL, per germline. This CDR3 is built from 15 residues. CDR3 nucleotide sequence: TGCGCCAGCAGCCTTTCGGGACAGGGATCTGGTGGCTACACCTTC. It encodes CASSLSGQGSGGYTF.

This chain joins TRBV7-9 and TRBJ1-6; D call uncertain. The CDR3 totals 13 residues. Germline V gene sequence: CDR1 SEHNR, CDR2 FQNEAQ (reference sequence). V was trimmed by 1 base and J by 12 bases, leaving 10 bases between them. The CDR3 coding sequence is TGTGCCAGCAGCTTAGTTGCTGGTGTACCCCTCCACTTT. It yields the protein CASSLVAGVPLHF.

In regard to this clone: The sample contains more than one DNA sequence encoding this CDR3. This chain joins TRBV27 and TRBJ1-4; D is possibly TRBD1 (5 bases). Per germline, CDR1 MNHEY and CDR2 SMNVEV (reference sequence). The CDR3 covers 16 residues. V lost 1 base, J lost 5 bases, and 14 bases lay in between. The CDR3 here is CASSLYRLGGNEKLFF. CDR3 DNA sequence: TGTGCCAGCAGTTTATACCGACTGGGGGGGAATGAAAAACTGTTTTTT.

This clone has more than one count but fewer than ten. V and J are TRBV5-1 and TRBJ2-3; TRBD2 matches at 12 bases. Losses at the gene ends were 2 bases for V and 3 bases for J; bases not matched to a gene: 1. Looked up from germline, CDR1 is SGHRS and CDR2 is YFSETQ. This CDR3 region has 15 residues. The DNA of the CDR3 is TGCGCCAGCAGCTTTCTAGCGGGAGGGACAGATACGCAGTATTTT. This codes for CASSFLAGGTDTQYF.

DNA for the CDR3: TGTGCCAGCAGCGTAGGAGAGGGGAAACTGTTTTTT. Its translation: CASSVGEGKLFF. The chain combines TRBV9 with TRBJ1-4; tentatively, D is TRBD1 (5 bases). There are 12 residues in the CDR3. The ends were cut back, 0 bases at V and 11 bases at J, with 8 bases in the middle. CDR1 and CDR2 from the germline V gene are SGDLS and YYNGEE.

The J gene is TRBJ2-7, the V gene TRBV6-4; D is possibly TRBD1 (5 bases). The V gene lost 4 bases and the J gene lost 4 bases, with 11 bases spanning the gap. The CDR3 covers 13 residues. The germline CDR1 and CDR2 sequences are MRHNA and SNTAGT. In DNA, the CDR3 is TGTGCCAGCAGTGCCCCTGACAGTTACGAGCAGTACTTC. This gives the protein CASSAPDSYEQYF.

The chain employs TRBV4-1 and TRBJ1-5, with 9 positions matching TRBD1. Germline V CDR1 and CDR2: MGHRA, YSYEKL. The CDR3 has 19 residues. Trimming at V came to 4 bases and at J to 6 bases, leaving 19 bases not matched to a gene. CDR3 nucleotides: TGCGCCAGCAGCCCCAATCGGGGACAGGGAGTAGGTACGGGTCAGCCCCAGCATTTT. Translated: CASSPNRGQGVGTGQPQHF.

The chain links TRBV11-2 to TRBJ1-5; TRBD1 might be the D (5 bases). The germline V gene has CDR1 SGHAT and CDR2 FQNNGV. Deletions cut 5 bases from V and 7 bases from J, with 12 bases between. The CDR3 has 13 residues. CDR3 bases: TGTGCCAGCAGCCACGAGAGGGGCCAGCCCCAGCATTTT. Translation: CASSHERGQPQHF.

The chain combines TRBV7-3 with TRBJ2-7; TRBD1 matches 10 bases. V trimming: 5 bases; J trimming: 2 bases; junction bases outside the gene matches: 3. Germline V CDR1 and CDR2: SGHTA, FQGTGA. This CDR3 region has 14 residues. The CDR3 reads CASSPGQGPYEQYF. Here the CDR3 DNA reads TGTGCCAGCAGCCCGGGACAGGGGCCCTACGAGCAGTACTTC.

Only one count was recorded for this clone. The V gene is TRBV11-3, the J gene TRBJ1-1; D ambiguous. Trimming removed 3 bases at V and 6 bases at J, with 8 bases between. This CDR3 contains 12 residues. CDR1 and CDR2 from the germline V gene are SGHNT and YENEEA. CDR3 nucleotides: TGTGCCAGCAGCTTTCCGGGCGCTGAAGCTTTCTTT. It codes for CASSFPGAEAFF.

This clone was found once. Sequence at one end of the junction differs from germline and may be a read error. This chain connects TRBV5-1 to TRBJ2-2, with TRBD2 identical over 7 bases. CDR3 size: 15 residues. The V gene's germline CDR1 is SGHRS and CDR2 YFSETQ. The CDR3 DNA sequence: TGCGCCAGCAGATTGGGGGGGACCACGGCCGGGGAGCTGTTTTTT. Protein sequence: CASRLGGTTAGELFF.

The chain couples TRBV30 to TRBJ2-7, with a weak D call TRBD2 (5 bases). Germline CDR1 reads GTSNPN; CDR2 reads SVGIG (reference sequence). The germline V and J ends were trimmed by 5 bases and 6 bases, with 20 bases remaining between them. The CDR3 runs 14 residues. The CDR3 DNA is TGTGCCTGGGGAGGAAAAGCGGTGCTTACCGAGCAGTACTTC. It translates to CAWGGKAVLTEQYF.

The sample holds one count of this clone. The chain couples TRBV2 to TRBJ1-1; the D is unclear. Germline V CDR1 and CDR2: SNHLY, FYNNEI. This CDR3 comprises 13 residues. The V end lost 4 bases, the J end lost 6 bases, and 12 bases lay between the germline ends. The CDR3: CASSVADRPEAFF. CDR3 sequence (DNA): TGTGCCAGCAGTGTGGCAGACCGCCCTGAAGCTTTCTTT.

The rearrangement uses TRBV2 and TRBJ2-3; D is uncertain. The V and J ends lost 7 bases and 3 bases respectively, with 14 bases between them. Germline CDR1 is SNHLY and CDR2 is FYNNEI. The CDR3 spans 14 residues. This CDR3 reads CASKRSQGTDTQYF. The DNA for the CDR3 is TGTGCCAGCAAAAGGAGTCAAGGGACAGATACGCAGTATTTT.

This clone was seen once. The chain recombines TRBV5-1 with TRBJ1-2; D remains ambiguous. Trimming pared 4 bases from V and 1 base from J, leaving 11 bases between. The germline V gene encodes CDR1 SGHRS and CDR2 YFSETQ. The CDR3 contains 14 residues. CDR3 sequence reads: CASSPSSFNYGYTF. The CDR3 DNA reads as TGCGCCAGCAGCCCGTCGTCGTTTAACTATGGCTACACCTTC.

This clone came up once. The chain joins TRBV19 to TRBJ1-4, with TRBD1 identical over 7 bases. The length of the CDR3 is 15 residues. The V gene end was trimmed by 3 bases and the J gene end by 8 bases; junction bases not matched to a gene: 9. CDR1 LNHDA and CDR2 SQIVND come from the germline V gene (reference sequence). For the CDR3, the DNA is TGTGCCAGTAGTATGAAGGGTGCAGGGGGAGAAAAACTGTTTTTT. It translates to CASSMKGAGGEKLFF.

The chain recombines TRBV27 with TRBJ2-7; 7 positions match TRBD1. The V and J ends lost 8 bases and 7 bases, in that order; junction bases with no gene match: 14. The CDR3 sequence is 14 residues long. Germline V gene sequence: CDR1 MNHEY, CDR2 SMNVEV (reference sequence). The CDR3 DNA reads TGTGCCAGCTCTACTCTCAGGGGGACGGGGGAGCAGTACTTC. Its protein product is CASSTLRGTGEQYF.

The V and J genes are TRBV6-1 and TRBJ1-5, with TRBD1 as a possible D gene (5 bases). Trimming stripped 5 bases from V and 7 bases from J, with 12 bases between. The CDR3 extends over 13 amino acids. Germline values: CDR1 MNHNS, CDR2 SASEGT. Here the CDR3 reads CASSLEGRQPQHF. In nucleotides, the CDR3 is TGTGCCAGCAGTCTGGAGGGGAGACAGCCCCAGCATTTT.

J is TRBJ2-1 and V is TRBV6-5; D remains ambiguous. Between the trimmed V and J ends, which lost 9 bases and 0 bases, there was a span of 12 bases. CDR3 length equals 14 residues. From germline, CDR1 is MNHEY and CDR2 SVGAGI. The CDR3 coding sequence is TGTGCCAGTCGCAGATCTAGCTCCTACAATGAGCAGTTCTTC. Translated: CASRRSSSYNEQFF.